This T cell receptor beta chain was documented in a study of regulatory T cells in long-lasting Graves disease. This clonotype was observed many times. One junction end does not reproduce the germline sequence, and a read error may be involved. The CDR3 contains 15 residues. Germline values: CDR1 SGDLS, CDR2 YYNGEE. Time point noted: persistent/refractory GD, antithyroid drugs over 5 years with positive TRAb. Construction of the TCR library relied on RNA isolated from PBMCs. Both iRepertoire HTBI primers and Arm-PCR of CDR3 regions were used to build the TCR beta libraries. TCRdb called the multiplex PCR reads again in MiXCR, with one record for every CDR3 protein. In the table there are 400,000 to 600,000 distinct CDR3 sequences, about 22% of which are singletons.

The receptor's source is a female donor with Graves disease. This chain connects TRBV9 to TRBJ1-5; 9 positions agree with TRBD1. This specimen was peripheral blood mononuclear cells (PBMCs), taken when the disease was refractory, from a patient treated with antithyroid drugs. The CDR3 coding sequence is TGTGCCAGCAGTGTAGGGACAGGGAACAATCAGCCCCAGCATTTT. Protein sequence: CASSVGTGNNQPQHF.